The 15 T cell receptor beta chains reported below all come from one sample, sequenced in a study of CXCR3-negative and CXCR3-positive naive CD8 T cells. 5' RACE that incorporated UMI labels was used to prepare the TRB cDNA libraries. TCRdb re-called the 5' RACE reads, yielding one record per CDR3 amino acid sequence without DNA. The ten top clones account for approximately 0.29%, within a sample of 100,000 to 150,000 distinct CDR3 sequences. Sequencing was carried out using naive CXCR3- CD8+ T cells from blood. Subset noted: CD45RO-CCR7+CD27+CD95- naive CD8+ T cells lacking CXCR3 (TNR3-). These receptors came from a human donor in good health. Some clones in this sample may be carry-over from other donors' samples.

The chain carries TRBV20-1 and TRBJ2-3; no DNA is available, so the TRBD2 call from TCRdb remains unchecked. CDR1 and CDR2 from the germline V gene are DFQATT and SNEGSKA (reference sequence). This CDR3 is 18 amino acids long. The CDR3 here is CSARPHRGTSARTDTQYF.

This chain connects TRBV27 to TRBJ2-7; there is no DNA to check the TCRdb D call of TRBD1. CDR3 length: 14 amino acids. Germline CDR1 is MNHEY and CDR2 is SMNVEV (reference sequence). Here the CDR3 reads CASRSPGKVYEQYF.

V is TRBV27 and J is TRBJ2-1; TCRdb picks TRBD2, but there is no DNA to check that call. The germline gives CDR1 MNHEY, CDR2 SMNVEV (reference sequence). This CDR3 comprises 18 residues. CDR3 in amino acids: CASSFGAGGATPYNEQFF.

The V gene is TRBV29-1, the J gene TRBJ2-7; without DNA, the TCRdb call of TRBD1 cannot be checked. The CDR3 sequence is 14 residues long. Germline assignment: CDR1 SQVTM and CDR2 ANQGSEA. The CDR3 spells CSAPGDSNRYEQYF.

The genes are TRBV13 and TRBJ1-2; TCRdb calls TRBD1, which cannot be checked without DNA. The CDR3 totals 14 residues. Germline V CDR1 and CDR2: PRHDT, FYEKMQ (reference sequence). CDR3 residues: CASSSTGLIYGYTF.

The V call is TRBV7-9, the J call TRBJ2-1; TCRdb proposes TRBD1, but this gene call is untestable without DNA. Germline CDR1 reads SEHNR; CDR2 reads FQNEAQ (reference sequence). The CDR3 length is 17 residues. The CDR3: CASSPWTGESSYNEQFF.

This chain connects TRBV7-9 to TRBJ2-1. The CDR3 covers 13 residues. CDR1 SEHNR and CDR2 FQNEAQ come from the germline V gene (reference sequence). The CDR3 is CASSLVAANEQFF.

CDR3 sequence reads: CASSLEGAGPHYGYTF. The genes are TRBV12-3 or TRBV12-4 and TRBJ1-2. The CDR3 covers 16 residues.

This sequence joins TRBV29-1 and TRBJ1-2; TCRdb outputs TRBD1, but without DNA this stays unchecked. Germline values: CDR1 SQVTM, CDR2 ANQGSEA. The length of the CDR3 is 14 residues. The CDR3 sequence is CSVELGQGHYGYTF.

V and J are TRBV13 and TRBJ2-7; without DNA, the TCRdb call of TRBD1 cannot be checked. The length of the CDR3 is 14 residues. In germline, CDR1 is PRHDT, CDR2 FYEKMQ (reference sequence). The CDR3 is CASSARDRGYEQYF.

This chain connects TRBV6-2 or TRBV6-3 to TRBJ2-1; TCRdb's assignment of TRBD2 cannot be checked, as there is no DNA. There are 17 residues in the CDR3. Germline V lookup: CDR1 MNHEY, CDR2 SVGEGT. CDR3 loop: CASSYLNRTSGTNEQFF.

The chain couples TRBV12-3 or TRBV12-4 to TRBJ1-2; TCRdb returns TRBD1, unconfirmable since there is no DNA. The CDR3 consists of 16 residues. CDR3 loop: CASSSAPLDRDYGYTF.

The chain recombines TRBV9 with TRBJ2-1; the D call from TCRdb, TRBD2, cannot be confirmed without DNA. The germline CDR1 and CDR2 sequences are SGDLS and YYNGEE. The CDR3 runs 16 residues. The CDR3 loop reads CASSPGSGRGYNEQFF.

This rearrangement joins TRBV29-1 to TRBJ2-1; TCRdb's assignment of TRBD1 cannot be checked, as there is no DNA. The CDR3 is 16 residues long. Germline CDR1 is SQVTM and CDR2 is ANQGSEA. The CDR3 reads CSVEDVRGSSYNEQFF.

The CDR3 protein is CASSLGRAWENNEQFF. This chain joins TRBV27 and TRBJ2-1; TCRdb reports TRBD2, a call that lacks DNA to check it against. The CDR3 spans 16 residues. In germline, CDR1 is MNHEY, CDR2 SMNVEV (reference sequence).